A single sample gave rise to the 29 T cell receptor beta chains below, sequenced in a study of long-term antiretroviral therapy in people with HIV. Survey-level immunoSEQ v3.0 assays were run. Here immunoSEQ multiplex PCR was the method, and the copy in TCRdb shows in-frame clones only, minus some. The sample lists roughly 35,000 clones; about 94% were seen once. The specimen comprised unsorted PBMCs, sampled 5 to 5.5 years after starting antiretroviral therapy. The receptors shown here come from a woman aged 50 to 65 with HIV.

The chain combines TRBV12-5 with TRBJ1-1; D uncertain. Germline V CDR1 and CDR2: LGHNT, FRNRAP. CDR3 length: 11 amino acids. V dropped 2 bases and J dropped 10 bases, with 8 bases sitting between them. The CDR3: CASGLSGRAFF. CDR3 bases: TGTGCTAGTGGTTTGTCAGGACGAGCTTTCTTT.

J is TRBJ1-1 and V is TRBV7-9; 10 bases agree with TRBD1. CDR1 is SEHNR, CDR2 FQNEAQ, per germline (reference sequence). This CDR3 has 14 amino acids. Trimming took 5 bases from V and 6 from J; bases not matched to a gene: 6. The CDR3 region is CASSLGQGGPEAFF. CDR3 coding DNA: TGTGCCAGCAGCCTTGGACAGGGGGGGCCTGAAGCTTTCTTT.

The chain employs TRBV10-3 and TRBJ2-2; D uncertain. V lost 2 bases, J lost 2 bases, and 6 bases lay in between. The CDR3 loop spans 14 amino acids. The germline gives CDR1 ENHRY, CDR2 SYGVKD. This chain's CDR3 is CAISETQNTGELFF. The CDR3 DNA follows: TGTGCCATCAGTGAGACACAAAACACCGGGGAGCTGTTTTTT.

This clone was detected only a few times. The rearrangement links TRBV7-3 to TRBJ2-5; 9 nucleotides align to TRBD2. Germline V gene data show CDR1 as SGHTA and CDR2 as FQGTGA. J gave up 5 bases and V 2 bases, and 6 bases lay outside the gene matches. This CDR3 has 15 amino acids. The DNA of the CDR3 is TGTGCCAGCAGCTTAGTGGGACTAGCTTCCGAGACCCAGTACTTC. This sequence encodes CASSLVGLASETQYF.

V and J are TRBV15 and TRBJ1-1, with 8 bases aligning to TRBD1. The germline V gene encodes CDR1 LNHNV and CDR2 YYDKDF (reference sequence). This CDR3 region has 14 residues. The trim removed 3 bases at V and 8 bases at J, leaving 8 bases unmatched. In nucleotides, the CDR3 is TGTGCCACCAGCAGGGACAGGGCCCAACGAGAAGCTTTCTTT. The encoded protein is CATSRDRAQREAFF. Full variable domain (rest looked up from reference TRBV15 and TRBJ1-1): DAMVIQNPRYQVTQFGKPVTLSCSQTLNHNVMYWYQQKSSQAPKLLFHYYDKDFNNEADTPDNFQSRRPNTSFCFLDIRSPGLGDTAMYLCATSRDRAQREAFFGQGTRLTVV.

V is TRBV11-2 and J is TRBJ2-6; D possibly corresponds to TRBD1 (6 bases). CDR3 size: 16 residues. In germline, CDR1 is SGHAT, CDR2 FQNNGV. The V gene lost 3 bases and the J gene lost 0 bases, with 9 bases spanning the gap. In DNA form, the CDR3 reads TGTGCCAGCAGCTTCAGGGGAGCCTCTGGGGCCAACGTCCTGACTTTC. Protein: CASSFRGASGANVLTF.

The V and J genes are TRBV15 and TRBJ2-1; TRBD2 matches 12 bases. CDR3 length: 17 amino acids. V dropped 2 bases and J dropped 8; count of bases not matched to a gene: 10. Per germline, CDR1 LNHNV and CDR2 YYDKDF (reference sequence). CDR3: CATSRHNLGLAGDEQFF. The CDR3 coding sequence is TGTGCCACCAGCAGACATAACCTGGGACTAGCGGGCGATGAGCAGTTCTTC.

The V gene is TRBV6-5, the J gene TRBJ1-1, with D unresolved. The CDR3 consists of 12 residues. CDR1 is MNHEY, CDR2 SVGAGI, per germline. V shed 2 bases and J shed 1 base, with 2 bases lying between them. CDR3 sequence reads: CASSYPNTEAFF. The CDR3 DNA is TGTGCCAGCAGTTACCCGAACACTGAAGCTTTCTTT.

This clone was observed a single time. This sequence joins TRBV29-1 and TRBJ1-1, with D perhaps TRBD1 (5 bases). The germline V gene has CDR1 SQVTM and CDR2 ANQGSEA. The CDR3 loop spans 13 amino acids. V was cut by 6 bases and J by 0 bases, with 11 bases left in between. As DNA, the CDR3 is TGCAGCGTGAGGGAGGGACTGAACACTGAAGCTTTCTTT. It encodes CSVREGLNTEAFF.

The chain links TRBV7-9 to TRBJ1-1; 9 positions agree with TRBD1. The germline CDR1 and CDR2 sequences are SEHNR and FQNEAQ (reference sequence). The CDR3 consists of 16 residues. The trim removed 3 bases at V and 0 bases at J, leaving 5 bases unmatched. This chain's CDR3 is CASSFSGTGMNTEAFF. As DNA, the CDR3 is TGTGCCAGCAGCTTCTCCGGGACAGGGATGAACACTGAAGCTTTCTTT.

This chain links TRBV25-1 with TRBJ1-6; 9 nucleotides match TRBD1. This CDR3 comprises 15 residues. CDR1 is MGHDK and CDR2 is SYGVNS in the germline V gene. After removal of 2 bases from V and 6 bases from J, the junction contained 2 bases not matched to a gene. The CDR3 reads CASSEPTGGNSPLHF. CDR3 nucleotide sequence: TGTGCCAGCAGTGAACCGACAGGGGGTAATTCACCCCTCCACTTT.

This rearrangement joins TRBV7-9 to TRBJ2-7; D may be TRBD1 (6 bases). The CDR3 length is 16 residues. The V gene's germline CDR1 is SEHNR and CDR2 FQNEAQ (reference sequence). V was trimmed by 5 bases and J by 5 bases, leaving 22 bases between them. The DNA for the CDR3 is TGTGCCAGCAGCCCGACCCCAGCCACAGGGAAACACGAGCAGTACTTC. Translated, it gives CASSPTPATGKHEQYF.

V usage is TRBV30 and J usage is TRBJ1-1; D is ambiguous. V gave up 0 bases and J gave up 1 base, with 12 bases separating them. From germline, CDR1 is GTSNPN and CDR2 SVGIG (reference sequence). The CDR3 covers 15 residues. The CDR3 protein is CAWSVQRRGNTEAFF. CDR3 nucleotide sequence: TGTGCCTGGAGTGTACAAAGGCGGGGGAACACTGAAGCTTTCTTT.

The chain recombines TRBV14 with TRBJ2-5; the D is unclear. V lost 0 bases and J lost 0, with 8 bases in between. This CDR3 is 15 amino acids long. Germline-derived CDR1 and CDR2 are SGHDN and FVKESK. The CDR3 here is CASSQEWADQETQYF. For the CDR3, the DNA is TGTGCCAGCAGCCAAGAATGGGCAGACCAAGAGACCCAGTACTTC. Supplemented by reference TRBV14 and TRBJ2-5, the full variable domain reads EAGVTQFPSHSVIEKGQTVTLRCDPISGHDNLYWYRRVMGKEIKFLLHFVKESKQDESGMPNNRFLAERTGGTYSTLKVQPAELEDSGVYFCASSQEWADQETQYFGPGTRLLVL.

V gene TRBV7-3 combines with J gene TRBJ1-1, with 11 bases identical to TRBD1. The CDR3 is made up of 15 amino acids. Trimming took 0 bases from V and 4 from J; bases not matched to a gene: 1. The germline V gene has CDR1 SGHTA and CDR2 FQGTGA. CDR3 coding DNA: TGTGCCAGCAGCTTAACCGGGACAGGGGGCACTGAAGCTTTCTTT. The encoded protein is CASSLTGTGGTEAFF.

CDR3 in amino acids: CASSLLGVSNYGYTF. The CDR3 DNA reads TGTGCCAGCAGTTTACTTGGAGTGTCTAACTATGGCTACACCTTC. The rearrangement uses TRBV27 and TRBJ1-2; D is unclear. Germline-derived CDR1 and CDR2 are MNHEY and SMNVEV (reference sequence). There are 15 residues in the CDR3. The germline V and J ends were trimmed by 2 bases and 0 bases, with 10 bases remaining between them.

The chain links TRBV5-1 to TRBJ2-2; D is perhaps TRBD2 (5 bases). The ends were cut back, 4 bases at V and 0 bases at J, with 13 bases in the middle. The CDR3 length is 16 residues. CDR1 and CDR2 from the germline V gene are SGHRS and YFSETQ. CDR3 DNA: TGCGCCAGCAGCCTCTGGACTGGGACGAACACCGGGGAGCTGTTTTTT. Protein: CASSLWTGTNTGELFF.

The chain is built from TRBV9 and TRBJ2-5; 10 bases agree with TRBD1. Germline-derived CDR1 and CDR2 are SGDLS and YYNGEE. V trimming: 4 bases; J trimming: 4 bases; junction bases outside the gene matches: 10. The CDR3 contains 16 residues. The CDR3 sequence is CASSPRQGAGGETQYF. CDR3 DNA sequence: TGTGCCAGCAGCCCAAGACAGGGGGCAGGTGGAGAGACCCAGTACTTC.

CDR3 amino acids: CASSENRGLGEAFF. Written as DNA, the CDR3 is TGTGCCAGCAGTGAAAACAGGGGGTTGGGTGAAGCTTTCTTT. V is TRBV6-4 and J is TRBJ1-1; TRBD1 matches 8 bases. The CDR3 contains 14 residues. Germline values: CDR1 MRHNA, CDR2 SNTAGT. Trimming cost V 3 bases and J 7 bases; bases outside gene matches: 7.

The table lists this clone with a count of one. This sequence joins TRBV5-5 and TRBJ1-2; D remains unclear. Germline V gives CDR1 SGHKS, CDR2 YYEKEE (reference sequence). Trimming shortened V by 1 base and J by 4 bases, and 14 bases separated the two germline ends. The CDR3 runs 15 residues. The CDR3 sequence is CASSLFVSEIYGYTF. CDR3 DNA sequence: TGTGCCAGCAGCTTGTTTGTCAGCGAAATCTATGGCTACACCTTC.

The chain couples TRBV19 to TRBJ2-7; no clear D. This CDR3 has 13 residues. Trimming left V 3 bases short and J 3 bases short, with 9 bases between. The germline gives CDR1 LNHDA, CDR2 SQIVND (reference sequence). The CDR3, as DNA: TGTGCCAGTAGTATGAGTAGCTTCTACGAGCAGTACTTC. It yields the protein CASSMSSFYEQYF.

J is TRBJ2-6 and V is TRBV4-2; D remains ambiguous. The CDR3 runs to 16 residues. The germline V and J ends were trimmed by 3 bases and 1 base, with 10 bases remaining between them. Germline values: CDR1 LGHNA, CDR2 YNFKEQ. The CDR3 DNA reads as TGTGCCAGCAGCCACATCCCATTATCTGGGGCCAACGTCCTGACTTTC. Translated: CASSHIPLSGANVLTF.

This rearrangement joins TRBV6-4 to TRBJ2-1; D unresolved. The V gene's germline CDR1 is MRHNA and CDR2 SNTAGT. The V end lost 6 bases, the J end lost 4 bases, and 10 bases lay between the germline ends. This CDR3 comprises 13 residues. The CDR3 sequence is CASSEPPYNEQFF. The CDR3 DNA is TGTGCCAGCAGCGAGCCCCCTTACAATGAGCAGTTCTTC.

The rearrangement links TRBV6-5 to TRBJ1-2; the match to TRBD1 covers 7 bases. V gave up 6 bases and J gave up 7 bases; unmatched junction bases: 11. The CDR3 sequence is 14 residues long. The V gene's germline CDR1 is MNHEY and CDR2 SVGAGI. CDR3 residues: CASSRDSLGVGYTF. The CDR3, as DNA: TGTGCCAGCAGCCGGGACAGCCTAGGGGTTGGCTACACCTTC.

The gene calls are TRBV5-8 and TRBJ1-6; 12 bases align to TRBD1. Germline loops: CDR1 SGHTS, CDR2 YDEGEE. V was pared by 1 base and J by 2 bases, with 10 bases of the junction left unmatched. This CDR3 comprises 20 residues. CDR3 DNA sequence: TGTGCCAGCAGCTTGAGTTTCGGGACAGGGGGCACGGCCTATAATTCACCCCTCCACTTT. Encoded protein: CASSLSFGTGGTAYNSPLHF. Looking up the rest from reference TRBV5-8 and TRBJ1-6 gives the full variable domain: EAGVTQSPTHLIKTRGQQATLRCSPISGHTSVYWYQQALGLGLQFLLWYDEGEERNRGNFPPRFSGRQFPNYSSELNVNALELEDSALYLCASSLSFGTGGTAYNSPLHFGNGTRLTVT.

The chain uses TRBV7-3 and TRBJ2-4; TRBD1 agrees at 9 bases. Trimming cost V 0 bases and J 1 base; bases outside gene matches: 10. CDR1 and CDR2 (germline): SGHTA, FQGTGA. CDR3 length: 19 residues. CDR3 DNA sequence: TGTGCCAGCAGCTTAACGCGGGACAGGGTTTTTGAGGCCAAAAACATTCAGTACTTC. It yields the protein CASSLTRDRVFEAKNIQYF.

The V and J genes are TRBV29-1 and TRBJ2-3; no firm D call. V was trimmed by 6 bases and J by 3 bases, leaving 13 bases between them. Germline V gene data show CDR1 as SQVTM and CDR2 as ANQGSEA. The length of the CDR3 is 13 residues. Written as DNA, the CDR3 is TGCAGCGTCGGACCCAGTGGTACAGATACGCAGTATTTT. Protein: CSVGPSGTDTQYF.

This chain uses TRBV11-2 with TRBJ1-2; D is perhaps TRBD1 (5 bases). V shed 1 base and J shed 7 bases, with 10 bases lying between them. The germline V gene has CDR1 SGHAT and CDR2 FQNNGV. The CDR3 covers 13 residues. Written as DNA, the CDR3 is TGTGCCAGCAGCTTAGGGGGCTCGTTTGGCTACACCTTC. Translated, it gives CASSLGGSFGYTF.

The rearrangement joins TRBV5-1 to TRBJ1-3, with a possible D match to TRBD1 (6 bases). Germline V gives CDR1 SGHRS, CDR2 YFSETQ. This CDR3 region has 14 residues. The ends were cut back, 2 bases at V and 4 bases at J, with 10 bases in the middle. Written as DNA, the CDR3 is TGCGCCAGCAGCTTATCAGGGGAGGGAAACACCATATATTTT. Translated: CASSLSGEGNTIYF. The full variable domain, rest sourced from reference TRBV5-1 and TRBJ1-3, is KAGVTQTPRYLIKTRGQQVTLSCSPISGHRSVSWYQQTPGQGLQFLFEYFSETQRNKGNFPGRFSGRQFSNSRSEMNVSTLELGDSALYLCASSLSGEGNTIYFGEGSWLTVV.